The TCR beta chain under discussion was sequenced for a study of post-analysis software for immune sequencing data. Study-wide context: The disease courses spanned relapsing-remitting, secondary progressive and progressive-relapsing forms of multiple sclerosis. Study-level points and caveats: Significantly lower normalized Chao1 diversity was seen in multiple sclerosis patients than in controls. Roughly five TRBV segments were significantly more frequent in patients than in controls. TRBV5-6, TRBV5-1 and TRBV20-1 were among these segments.

TCR beta cDNA libraries included unique molecular identifiers. MiXCR, run by TCRdb on the PCR reads, gives a single entry per CDR3 protein. The sample includes 400,000 to 500,000 distinct CDR3 sequences, 39% of them seen just once. In this sample, this clonotype turned up a few times. The antigen is not known. V lost 3 bases to trimming and J lost 4 bases, with 10 bases between them. CDR1 is SGHRS, CDR2 YFSETQ, per germline. This CDR3 contains 14 residues. The V call is TRBV5-1, the J call TRBJ2-2; a weak D match, TRBD2 (6 bases). The receptor was derived from a girl aged 2 to 9 with multiple sclerosis. Sequencing was done on a sample of blood. Written as DNA, the CDR3 is TGCGCCAGCAGCTGGGACTCCACCACCGGGGAGCTGTTTTTT. Its translation: CASSWDSTTGELFF.